The present T cell receptor beta chain was sequenced within a study of CD8+ T cells in alopecia areata. Study at large: Donors of skin were C3H/HeJ mice aged about 6-13 months with spontaneous alopecia, and recipients were roughly 6-10-week-old female C3H/HeJ mice. Study observations and caveats: For lesional scalp, especially alopecia totalis/universalis, clonality was higher than in normal scalp.

cDNA reverse transcribed from extracted RNA served as the sequencing template. Libraries were prepared by immunoSEQ multiplex PCR; TCRdb keeps only in-frame clonotypes and omits some of them. The sample was found to contain 200,000 to 300,000 clones, and every one recurs. Researchers sorted pooled cutaneous lymph node cells on the basis of CD4, CD8alpha, NKG2D, NKG2ACE and other markers. The CDR3 has 15 amino acids. Germline values: CDR1 NNHDY, CDR2 SYVADS. J was trimmed by 2 bases and V by 1 base; bases with no gene match: 2. Only a few counts were recorded for this clone. As yet, its antigen is unknown. These gene names are mouse names. With the read ending 4 residues before the CDR3 end, the germline J gene is used to fill in that end.

This receptor was obtained from a C3H/HeJ mouse with alopecia areata. This strain has MHC haplotype H2-k. The sequencing sample was made of CD4+ T cells sorted from a lymph node. The chain combines TRBV13-3 with TRBJ2-2; 7 bases line up with TRBD1. CDR3 protein: CASSDPQGNTGQLYF. The CDR3 DNA, read in part, is TGTGCCAGCAGTGATCCACAGGGGAACACCGGG.